This T cell receptor beta chain was profiled in a study of long-term antiretroviral therapy in people with HIV. Study results and caveats: Dominance of pre-ART expanded clones persisted, fluctuating and often declining after ART. HIV repertoires spanned narrower CDR3 length ranges than controls.

Concerning this clone: Its target is not known.

United States facilities provided treatment to all participants with HIV. Before DNA extraction, roughly 0.85-10 million cryopreserved PBMC were held in the samples. At the survey level, the v3.0 immunoSEQ assay was run. The table came from immunoSEQ multiplex PCR; TCRdb's copy has only in-frame clones and leaves some out. The repertoire holds 40,000 to 45,000 clones, about 96% seen once, with around 3% in the top ten. CDR1 and CDR2 from the germline V gene are KGHSH and LQKENI. V was shortened by 5 bases and J by 5 bases, with 12 bases between the two germline ends. The CDR3 has 13 amino acids. This TCR derives from a woman aged 45-65 years with HIV. The sample here was unsorted PBMCs, taken 3.7 years after starting antiretroviral therapy. The genes are TRBV18 and TRBJ1-1, with D unclear. DNA of the CDR3: TGTGCCAGCTCAACACGTGAAAATACTGAAGCTTTCTTT. It is translated as CASSTRENTEAFF.